This T cell receptor beta chain comes out of a study of T-cell reconstitution after alpha-beta-depleted transplantation in children. This CDR3 has 13 residues. Germline V gene lookup returns CDR1 SNHLY and CDR2 FYNNEI. V dropped 10 bases and J dropped 0 bases, with 12 bases sitting between them. Study-level results: Hyperexpanded clones declined; after one year, newly produced T cells mostly supplied diversity. From surviving recipient T cells and thymic progenitors came the high day-60 TCRbeta diversity observed in some patients. Expanded graft clones numbering several hundred reportedly gave rise to alpha-beta T cells about two months after transplant.

This clonotype has ten or more counts. The antigen remains undetermined. The library targeted TCRbeta and was prepared with unique molecular identifiers. TCRdb reprocessed the PCR reads with MiXCR, giving one entry per CDR3 protein. The table has 250,000 to 300,000 distinct CDR3 sequences, over 9% seen once. The origin of this receptor is a boy less than two years old with acute myeloid leukemia, due to receive a stem cell transplant. The J gene is TRBJ1-1, the V gene TRBV2, with a possible D match to TRBD1 (5 bases). The sample consisted of PBMCs, taken before TCRalphabeta/CD19-depleted stem cell transplant. CDR3 residues: CANRQGLNTEAFF. CDR3 bases: TGTGCCAACCGGCAGGGACTGAACACTGAAGCTTTCTTT.